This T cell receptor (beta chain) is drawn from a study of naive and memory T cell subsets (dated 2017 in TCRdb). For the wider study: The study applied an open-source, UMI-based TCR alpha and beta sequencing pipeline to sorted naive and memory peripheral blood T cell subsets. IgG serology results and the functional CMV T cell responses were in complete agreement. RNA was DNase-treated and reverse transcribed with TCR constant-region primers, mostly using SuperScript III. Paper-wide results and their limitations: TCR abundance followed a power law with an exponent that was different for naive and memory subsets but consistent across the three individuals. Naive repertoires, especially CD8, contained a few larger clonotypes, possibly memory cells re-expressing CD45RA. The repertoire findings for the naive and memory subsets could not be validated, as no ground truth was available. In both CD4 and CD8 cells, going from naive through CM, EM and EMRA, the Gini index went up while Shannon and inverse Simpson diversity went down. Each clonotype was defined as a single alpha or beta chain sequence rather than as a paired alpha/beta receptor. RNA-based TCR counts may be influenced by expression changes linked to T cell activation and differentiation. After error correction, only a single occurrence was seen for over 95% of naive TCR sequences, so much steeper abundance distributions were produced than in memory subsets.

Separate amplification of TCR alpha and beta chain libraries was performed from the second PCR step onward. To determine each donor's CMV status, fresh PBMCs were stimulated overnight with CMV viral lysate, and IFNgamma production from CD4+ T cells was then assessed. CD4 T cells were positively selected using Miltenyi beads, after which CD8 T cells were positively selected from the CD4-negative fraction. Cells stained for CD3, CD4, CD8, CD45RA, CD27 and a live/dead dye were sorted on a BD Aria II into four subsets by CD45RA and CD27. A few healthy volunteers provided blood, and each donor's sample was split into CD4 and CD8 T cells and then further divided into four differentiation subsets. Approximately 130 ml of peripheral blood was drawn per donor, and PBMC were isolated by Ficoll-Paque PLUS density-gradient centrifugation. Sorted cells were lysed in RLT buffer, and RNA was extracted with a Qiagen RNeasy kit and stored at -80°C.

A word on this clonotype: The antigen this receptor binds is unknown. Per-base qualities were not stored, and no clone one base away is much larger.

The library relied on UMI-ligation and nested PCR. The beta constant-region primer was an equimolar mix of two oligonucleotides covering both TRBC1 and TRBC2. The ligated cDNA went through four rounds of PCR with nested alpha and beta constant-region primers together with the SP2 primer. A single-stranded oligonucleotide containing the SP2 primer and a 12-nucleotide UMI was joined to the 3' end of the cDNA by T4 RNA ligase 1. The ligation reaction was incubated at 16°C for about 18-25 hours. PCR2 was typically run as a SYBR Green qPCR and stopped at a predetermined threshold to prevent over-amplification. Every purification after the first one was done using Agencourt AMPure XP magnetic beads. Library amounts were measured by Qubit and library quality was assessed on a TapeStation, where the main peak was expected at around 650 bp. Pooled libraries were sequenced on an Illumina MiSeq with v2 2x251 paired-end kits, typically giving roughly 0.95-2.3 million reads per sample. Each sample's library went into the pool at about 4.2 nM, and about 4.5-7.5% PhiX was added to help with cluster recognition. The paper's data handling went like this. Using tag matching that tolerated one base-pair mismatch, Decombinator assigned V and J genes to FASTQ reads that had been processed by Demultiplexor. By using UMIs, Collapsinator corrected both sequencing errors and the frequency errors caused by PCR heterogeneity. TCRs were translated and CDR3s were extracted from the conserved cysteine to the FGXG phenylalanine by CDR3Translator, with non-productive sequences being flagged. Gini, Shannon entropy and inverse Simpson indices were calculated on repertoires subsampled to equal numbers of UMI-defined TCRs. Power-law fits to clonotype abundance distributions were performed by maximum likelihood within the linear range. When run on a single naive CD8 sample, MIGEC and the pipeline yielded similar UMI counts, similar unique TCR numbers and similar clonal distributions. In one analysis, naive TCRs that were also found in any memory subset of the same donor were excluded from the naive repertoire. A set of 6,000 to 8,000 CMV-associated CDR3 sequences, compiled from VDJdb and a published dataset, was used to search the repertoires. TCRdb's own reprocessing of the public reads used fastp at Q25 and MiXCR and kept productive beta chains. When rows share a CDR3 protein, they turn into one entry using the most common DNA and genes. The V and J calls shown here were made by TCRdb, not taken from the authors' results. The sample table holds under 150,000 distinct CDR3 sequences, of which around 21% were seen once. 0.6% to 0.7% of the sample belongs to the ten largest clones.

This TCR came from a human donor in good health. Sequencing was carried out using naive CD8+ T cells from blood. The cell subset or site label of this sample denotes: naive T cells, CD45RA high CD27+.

The CDR3 has the sequence CASSLGQLLDEQYF. The sequence in DNA is TGTGCCAGCAGTTTAGGCCAGCTCCTGGACGAGCAGTACTTC. The chain was built from TRBV28 and TRBJ2-7, with an unclear D gene assignment. CDR1 MDHEN and CDR2 SYDVKM were looked up in the germline V gene. The trim is 2 bases for V and 5 bases for J, with a gap of 13 bases between the germline ends. From cysteine to phenylalanine, the CDR3 is 14 amino acids long. Left in the record is the CDR3 DNA by itself, 42 bases read in frame from the first base.